The present entry profiles one TCR beta chain with its context. The antigen is unknown. This same CDR3 is encoded by further DNA sequences in the sample. Healthy bone marrow donors made up the cohort. 60 Vbeta and 13 Jbeta primers were used in PCR. Clones were sequenced by immunoSEQ multiplex PCR, and TCRdb holds only the in-frame ones, with some missing. Counted here are roughly 150,000 clones, 70% to 75% occurring once; the ten biggest clones make up under 5.5%. This specimen comes from a study of cytomegalovirus exposure and HLA in healthy donors. The CDR3 has 15 amino acids. In germline, CDR1 is GTSNPN, CDR2 SVGIG (reference sequence). Trimming pared 0 bases from V and 0 bases from J, leaving 9 bases between. General study results and limits: 87-base-pair reads could not separate some V segments, including TRBV6-2 and TRBV6-3. In a later analysis, TCR beta V- and J-gene trimming showed a link to a missense DCLRE1C variant.

The rearrangement joins TRBV30 to TRBJ1-3; D is uncertain. The clonotype comes from a young man in good health and CMV-seropositive. Sequenced material: PBMCs. This CDR3 is CAWSVTGSSGNTIYF. CDR3 DNA: TGTGCCTGGAGTGTAACGGGGAGCTCTGGAAACACCATATATTTT.